This TCR beta chain was obtained from a study of OX40 agonist ivuxolimab in advanced cancers. Study information: Patients received ivuxolimab, an agonistic anti-OX40 (CD134) antibody. Dose-escalation patients were diagnosed with hepatocellular carcinoma, melanoma, renal cell cancer or head and neck cancer.

Sequencing was performed with immunoSEQ multiplex PCR; in TCRdb, only in-frame clones are kept and a portion is missing. The data contain some 43,000 clones, approximately 85% of them singletons. The V end was cut by 5 bases, the J end by 4 bases, with 21 bases between. The germline CDR1 and CDR2 sequences are SGHTA and FQGNSA. CDR3 length: 17 residues. This rearrangement joins TRBV7-2 to TRBJ2-1; D remains ambiguous. Sequences were derived from CD4+ or CD8+ T cells sorted from blood, sampled in a trial of the OX40 agonist ivuxolimab. The receptor's source is an adult with an advanced solid tumor such as melanoma, head and neck, liver or kidney cancer. CDR3 sequence: CASSPGAATLLYNEQFF. CDR3 DNA sequence: TGTGCCAGCAGCCCCGGCGCCGCCACCCTGTTATACAATGAGCAGTTCTTC.